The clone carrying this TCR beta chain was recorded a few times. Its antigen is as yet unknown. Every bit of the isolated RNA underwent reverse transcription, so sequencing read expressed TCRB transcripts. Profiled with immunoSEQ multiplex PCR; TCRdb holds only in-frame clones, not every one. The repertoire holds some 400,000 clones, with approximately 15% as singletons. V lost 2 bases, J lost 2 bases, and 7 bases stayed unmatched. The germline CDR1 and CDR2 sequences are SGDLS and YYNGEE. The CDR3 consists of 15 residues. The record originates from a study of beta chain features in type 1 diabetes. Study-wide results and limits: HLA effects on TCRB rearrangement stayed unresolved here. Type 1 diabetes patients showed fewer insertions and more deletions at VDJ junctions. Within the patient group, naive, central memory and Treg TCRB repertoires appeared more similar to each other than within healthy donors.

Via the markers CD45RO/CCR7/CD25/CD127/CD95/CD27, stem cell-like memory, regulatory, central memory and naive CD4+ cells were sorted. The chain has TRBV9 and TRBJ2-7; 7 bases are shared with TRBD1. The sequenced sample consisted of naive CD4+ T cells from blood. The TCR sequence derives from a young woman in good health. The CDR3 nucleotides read TGTGCCAGCAGCGTTTCGACAGGGCCCACCTACGAGCAGTACTTC. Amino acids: CASSVSTGPTYEQYF.